The clone carrying this T cell receptor (beta chain) showed up just a few times. What it recognizes is unknown. The data were obtained in a study of Ad26.COV2.S vaccination and SARS-CoV-2 variants. Study at large: The authors gave Ad26.COV2.S intramuscularly, either once or twice 56 days apart.

This table comes from immunoSEQ multiplex PCR, and its TCRdb copy is limited to in-frame clones, with some not included. Counted here are around 450,000 clones, about 88% occurring once; the ten biggest clones make up about 2.4%. General study findings and limits: For non-spike TCRs, breadth in vaccine recipients resembled that in placebo recipients.

Germline V gene sequence: CDR1 SGHVS, CDR2 FQNEAQ. Trimming left V 5 bases short and J 0 bases short, with 23 bases between. This CDR3 spans 19 amino acids. As for treatment: around 19 received Ad26.COV2.S at low or high dose, single or two shots; about 5 received placebo; per-sample allocation not given. Following the first vaccine or placebo injection, samples were taken on day 63. The receptor was isolated from a person between 18 and 65 years old who received the Ad26.COV2.S COVID-19 vaccine or a placebo. The sample in question was peripheral blood, obtained in a trial of Ad26.COV2.S vaccine versus placebo. The J gene is TRBJ1-3, the V gene TRBV7-8; D uncertain. In DNA, the CDR3 is TGTGCCAGCAGCGCCTCCCTCGCGGGCAGGAGGTCCTCTGGAAACACCATATATTTT. It encodes CASSASLAGRRSSGNTIYF. The complete variable domain, with remaining parts taken from reference TRBV7-8 and TRBJ1-3, reads GAGVSQSPRYKVAKRGQDVALRCDPISGHVSLFWYQQALGQGPEFLTYFQNEAQLDKSGLPSDRFFAERPEGSVSTLKIQRTQQEDSAVYLCASSASLAGRRSSGNTIYFGEGSWLTVV.